Below, 3 T cell receptor beta chains from the same sample are listed, as sequenced in a study of blood T cell repertoires in COVID-19. TCRdb's table, derived via immunoSEQ multiplex PCR, lists solely in-frame clones and lacks some. The sample consists of tens of thousands of clones, 85% of them appearing once. Sequenced sample: peripheral blood. These receptors all stem from a human donor in a cohort sampled during active COVID-19.

V is TRBV27 and J is TRBJ2-3, with D possibly TRBD2 on 6 matching bases. The germline CDR1 and CDR2 sequences are MNHEY and SMNVEV (reference sequence). This CDR3 is built from 17 residues. Trimming took off 4 bases at V and 2 bases at J, with 19 bases between the two ends. The CDR3 nucleotides read TGTGCCAGCAGTTCTCCTTGGGACTCCCGCCCCACAGATACGCAGTATTTT. Amino acids: CASSSPWDSRPTDTQYF.

This clone was seen a single time. The chain carries TRBV28 and TRBJ2-7; 9 bases align to TRBD1. Germline V CDR1 and CDR2: MDHEN, SYDVKM. V trimming: 6 bases; J trimming: 6 bases; junction bases outside the gene matches: 12. This CDR3 is built from 15 residues. The CDR3 sequence: CASSRAGQGWGEQYF. The CDR3, as DNA: TGTGCCAGCAGCCGGGCGGGACAGGGCTGGGGCGAGCAGTACTTC.

This clone has only a few counts. This chain links TRBV18 with TRBJ2-2; D is unresolved. Germline values: CDR1 KGHSH, CDR2 LQKENI. The CDR3 is 14 residues long. Trimming cost V 0 bases and J 5 bases, with 7 bases left between them. CDR3 amino acids: CASSPPSGTGELFF. The CDR3 DNA reads as TGTGCCAGCTCACCACCGTCAGGAACCGGGGAGCTGTTTTTT.